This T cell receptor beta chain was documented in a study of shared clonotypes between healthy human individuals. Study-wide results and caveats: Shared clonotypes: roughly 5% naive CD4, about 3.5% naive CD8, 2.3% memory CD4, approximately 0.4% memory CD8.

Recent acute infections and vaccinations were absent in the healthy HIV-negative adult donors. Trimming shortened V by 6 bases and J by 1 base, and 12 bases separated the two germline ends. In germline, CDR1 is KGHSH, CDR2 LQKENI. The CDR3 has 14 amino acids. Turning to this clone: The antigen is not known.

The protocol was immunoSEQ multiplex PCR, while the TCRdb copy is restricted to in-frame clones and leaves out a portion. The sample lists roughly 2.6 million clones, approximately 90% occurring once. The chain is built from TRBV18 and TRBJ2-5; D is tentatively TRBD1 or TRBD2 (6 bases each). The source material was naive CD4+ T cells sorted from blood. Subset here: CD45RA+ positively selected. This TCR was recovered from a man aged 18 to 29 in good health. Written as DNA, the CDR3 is TGTGCCAGCTCCCTCAGGGGACTCCAAGAGACCCAGTACTTC. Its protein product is CASSLRGLQETQYF.